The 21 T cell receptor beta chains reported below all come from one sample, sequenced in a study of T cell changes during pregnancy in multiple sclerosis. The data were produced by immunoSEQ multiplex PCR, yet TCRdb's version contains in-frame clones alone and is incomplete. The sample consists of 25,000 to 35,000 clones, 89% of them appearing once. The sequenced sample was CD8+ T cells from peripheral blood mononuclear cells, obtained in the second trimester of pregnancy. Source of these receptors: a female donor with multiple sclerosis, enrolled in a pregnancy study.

The CDR3 spells CASESSGEGRETQYF. The DNA of the CDR3 is TGTGCCAGCGAGAGTAGCGGGGAGGGTCGAGAGACCCAGTACTTC. V is TRBV5-6 and J is TRBJ2-5, with 8 bases matching TRBD2. The CDR3 is made up of 15 amino acids. Germline V lookup: CDR1 SGHDT, CDR2 YYEEEE. J gave up 4 bases and V 7 bases, and 12 bases lay outside the gene matches.

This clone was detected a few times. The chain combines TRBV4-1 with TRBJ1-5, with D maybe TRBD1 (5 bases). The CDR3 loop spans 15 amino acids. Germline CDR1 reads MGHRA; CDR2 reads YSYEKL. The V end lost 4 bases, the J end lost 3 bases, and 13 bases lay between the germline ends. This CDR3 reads CASSPSPGNNQPQHF. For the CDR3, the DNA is TGCGCCAGCAGCCCATCTCCAGGGAACAATCAGCCCCAGCATTTT.

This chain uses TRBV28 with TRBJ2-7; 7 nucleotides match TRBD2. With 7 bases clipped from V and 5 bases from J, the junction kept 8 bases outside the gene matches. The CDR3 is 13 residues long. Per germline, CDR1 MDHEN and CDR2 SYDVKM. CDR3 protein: CASNPMGGNEQYF. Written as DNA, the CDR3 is TGTGCCAGCAATCCTATGGGAGGGAACGAGCAGTACTTC.

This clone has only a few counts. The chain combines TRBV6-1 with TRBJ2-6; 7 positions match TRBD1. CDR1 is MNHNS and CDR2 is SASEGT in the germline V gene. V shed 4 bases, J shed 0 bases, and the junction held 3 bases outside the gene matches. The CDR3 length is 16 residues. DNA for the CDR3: TGTGCCAGCAGTGGACAGGGCGACTCTGGGGCCAACGTCCTGACTTTC. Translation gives CASSGQGDSGANVLTF.

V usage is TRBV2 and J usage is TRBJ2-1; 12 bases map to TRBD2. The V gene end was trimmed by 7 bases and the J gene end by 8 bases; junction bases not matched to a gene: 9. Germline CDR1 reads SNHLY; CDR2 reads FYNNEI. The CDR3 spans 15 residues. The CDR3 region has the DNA TGTGCCAGCACACTAGCGGGGGGCGGTTGGGATGAGCAGTTCTTC. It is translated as CASTLAGGGWDEQFF.

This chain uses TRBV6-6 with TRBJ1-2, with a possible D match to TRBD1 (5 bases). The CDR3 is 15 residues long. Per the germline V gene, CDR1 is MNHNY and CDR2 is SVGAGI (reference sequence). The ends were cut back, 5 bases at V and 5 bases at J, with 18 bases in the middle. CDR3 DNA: TGTGCCAGCAGTCCGGGGGGAGGATATACTTATGGCTACACCTTC. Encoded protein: CASSPGGGYTYGYTF.

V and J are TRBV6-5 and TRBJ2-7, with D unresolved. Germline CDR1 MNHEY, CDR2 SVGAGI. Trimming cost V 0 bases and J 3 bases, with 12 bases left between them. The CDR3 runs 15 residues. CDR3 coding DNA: TGTGCCAGCAGTTACTCGACATTAGTCCTCTACGAGCAGTACTTC. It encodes CASSYSTLVLYEQYF.

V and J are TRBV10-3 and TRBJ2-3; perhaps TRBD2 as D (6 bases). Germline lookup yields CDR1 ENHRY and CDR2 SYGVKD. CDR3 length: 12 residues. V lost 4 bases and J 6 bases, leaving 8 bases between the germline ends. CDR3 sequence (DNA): TGTGCCATCAGTGGGAGGGCGGATACGCAGTATTTT. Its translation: CAISGRADTQYF.

The CDR3 coding sequence is TGTGCCAGCAGCGTAGCCGGGACAGGGGGTGACGAGCAGTACTTC. Its translation is CASSVAGTGGDEQYF. The V and J genes are TRBV9 and TRBJ2-7, with TRBD1 matching over 11 bases. The J segment lost 5 bases and the V segment lost 0 bases, leaving 4 bases of the junction unmatched. This CDR3 has 15 residues. Germline-derived CDR1 and CDR2 are SGDLS and YYNGEE.

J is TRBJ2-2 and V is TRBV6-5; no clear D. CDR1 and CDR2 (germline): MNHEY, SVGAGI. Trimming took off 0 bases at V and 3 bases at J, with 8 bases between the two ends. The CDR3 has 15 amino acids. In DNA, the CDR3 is TGTGCCAGCAGTTACTCGAAGACTCACACCGGGGAGCTGTTTTTT. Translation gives CASSYSKTHTGELFF.

The DNA for the CDR3 is TGTGCCAGCAATGACAGGGTCGGCATTCAGTACTTC. It codes for CASNDRVGIQYF. This rearrangement joins TRBV2 to TRBJ2-4; the match to TRBD1 covers 7 bases. The J segment lost 9 bases and the V segment lost 7 bases, leaving 6 bases of the junction unmatched. Looked up from germline, CDR1 is SNHLY and CDR2 is FYNNEI. The CDR3 runs to 12 residues.

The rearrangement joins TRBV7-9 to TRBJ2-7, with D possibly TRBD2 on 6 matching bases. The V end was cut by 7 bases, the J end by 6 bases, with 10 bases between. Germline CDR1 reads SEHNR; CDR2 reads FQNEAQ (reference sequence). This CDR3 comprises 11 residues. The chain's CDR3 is CASTSGSEQYF. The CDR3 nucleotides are TGTGCCAGCACCTCCGGGAGCGAGCAGTACTTC.

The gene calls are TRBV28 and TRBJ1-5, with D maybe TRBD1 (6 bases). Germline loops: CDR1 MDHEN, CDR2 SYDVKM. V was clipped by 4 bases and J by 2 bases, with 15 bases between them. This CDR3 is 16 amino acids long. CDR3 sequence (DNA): TGTGCCAGCAGTTGGACCCAGGGGATGGGCAATCAGCCCCAGCATTTT. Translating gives CASSWTQGMGNQPQHF. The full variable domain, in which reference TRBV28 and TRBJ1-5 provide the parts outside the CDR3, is DVKVTQSSRYLVKRTGEKVFLECVQDMDHENMFWYRQDPGLGLRLIYFSYDVKMKEKGDIPEGYSVSREKKERFSLILESASTNQTSMYLCASSWTQGMGNQPQHFGDGTRLSIL.

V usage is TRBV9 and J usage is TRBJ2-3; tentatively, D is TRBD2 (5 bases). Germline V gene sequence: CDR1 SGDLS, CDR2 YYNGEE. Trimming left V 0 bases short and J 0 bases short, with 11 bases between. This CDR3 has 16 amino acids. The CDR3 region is CASSVVAAGSTDTQYF. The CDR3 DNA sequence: TGTGCCAGCAGCGTAGTAGCTGCGGGCAGCACAGATACGCAGTATTTT.

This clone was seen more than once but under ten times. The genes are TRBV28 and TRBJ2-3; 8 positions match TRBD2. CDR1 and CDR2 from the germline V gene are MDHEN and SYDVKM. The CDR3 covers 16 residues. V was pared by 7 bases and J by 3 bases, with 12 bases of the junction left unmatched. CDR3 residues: CASTTDLAGHTDTQYF. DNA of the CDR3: TGTGCCAGCACCACCGACCTAGCGGGTCATACAGATACGCAGTATTTT.

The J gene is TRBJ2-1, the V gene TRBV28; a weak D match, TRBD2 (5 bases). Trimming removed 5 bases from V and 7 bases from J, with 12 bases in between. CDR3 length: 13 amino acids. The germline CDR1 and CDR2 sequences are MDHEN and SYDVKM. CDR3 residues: CASSGTSWNEQFF. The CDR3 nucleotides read TGTGCCAGCAGTGGCACTAGTTGGAATGAGCAGTTCTTC.

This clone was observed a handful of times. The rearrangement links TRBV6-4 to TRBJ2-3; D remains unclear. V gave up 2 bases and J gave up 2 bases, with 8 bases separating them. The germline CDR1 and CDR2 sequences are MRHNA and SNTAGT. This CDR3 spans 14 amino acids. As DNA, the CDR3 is TGTGCCAGCAGTGACGGGCAGGCCACAGATACGCAGTATTTT. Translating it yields CASSDGQATDTQYF.

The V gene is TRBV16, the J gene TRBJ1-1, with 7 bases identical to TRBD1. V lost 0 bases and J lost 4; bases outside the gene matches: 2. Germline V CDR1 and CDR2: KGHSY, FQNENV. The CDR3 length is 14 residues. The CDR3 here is CASSQSTGATEAFF. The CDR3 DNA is TGTGCCAGCAGCCAATCTACAGGGGCCACTGAAGCTTTCTTT.

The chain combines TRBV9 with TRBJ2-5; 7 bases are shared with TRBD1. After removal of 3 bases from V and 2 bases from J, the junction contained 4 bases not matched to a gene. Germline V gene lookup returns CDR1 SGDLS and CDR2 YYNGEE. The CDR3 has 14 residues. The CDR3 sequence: CASSARGQQETQYF. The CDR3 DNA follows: TGTGCCAGCAGCGCCCGGGGACAGCAAGAGACCCAGTACTTC.

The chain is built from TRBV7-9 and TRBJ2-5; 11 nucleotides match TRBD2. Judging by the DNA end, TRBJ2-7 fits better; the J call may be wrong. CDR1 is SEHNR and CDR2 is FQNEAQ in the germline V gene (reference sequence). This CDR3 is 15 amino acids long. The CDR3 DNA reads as TGTGCCAGCAGCTCAACTAGCGGGAGCTCCTACGAGCAGTACTTC. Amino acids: CASSSTSGSSYEQYF.

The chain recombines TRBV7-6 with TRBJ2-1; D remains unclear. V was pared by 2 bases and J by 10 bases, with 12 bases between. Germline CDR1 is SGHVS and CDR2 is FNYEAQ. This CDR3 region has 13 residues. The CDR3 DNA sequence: TGTGCCAGCAGCTTAACGGCCGCGGCCGAGCAGTTCTTC. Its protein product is CASSLTAAAEQFF.